Below, 9 T cell receptor beta chains from the same sample are listed, as sequenced in a study of shared clonotypes between healthy human individuals. Sequencing used immunoSEQ multiplex PCR; TCRdb keeps in-frame clones, though not all of them. The sample includes more than 2 million clones, roughly 95% of them seen just once. CD45RO-negative CD8 cells positively selected for CCR7 made up the naive population, which excluded terminally differentiated effector memory CD45RA+ cells. Sequencing used naive CD8+ T cells sorted from blood. The receptors here all came from a young man in good health.

J is TRBJ2-2 and V is TRBV10-1; D uncertain. CDR1 is WNHNN, CDR2 SYGVQD, per germline (reference sequence). The CDR3 contains 13 residues. V was trimmed by 5 bases and J by 4 bases, leaving 8 bases between them. The CDR3: CASSSSFTGELFF. In DNA, the CDR3 is TGCGCCAGCAGTTCTTCCTTCACCGGGGAGCTGTTTTTT.

V gene TRBV9 combines with J gene TRBJ2-1; D gene uncertain. V lost 0 bases and J 8 bases, leaving 9 bases between the germline ends. The CDR3 has 13 amino acids. From germline, CDR1 is SGDLS and CDR2 YYNGEE. As DNA, the CDR3 is TGTGCCAGCAGCGTAGACGTCTGGGATGAGCAGTTCTTC. Translated, it gives CASSVDVWDEQFF.

This clone was seen a single time. This chain links TRBV19 with TRBJ1-2; D is unresolved. Trimming cost V 5 bases and J 3 bases, with 16 bases left between them. The CDR3 is 15 residues long. Germline CDR1 LNHDA, CDR2 SQIVND (reference sequence). Here the CDR3 DNA reads TGTGCCAGTAGTCTTCCCGCCTACGGGTACTATGGCTACACCTTC. Its protein product is CASSLPAYGYYGYTF.

The CDR3 region has the DNA TGCGCCAGCAGCTTGGCCACTAGCGGGGGCCCCCTGACAGATACGCAGTATTTT. This gives the protein CASSLATSGGPLTDTQYF. The rearrangement joins TRBV5-1 to TRBJ2-3; 11 bases line up with TRBD2. Trimming at V came to 0 bases and at J to 3 bases, leaving 9 bases not matched to a gene. CDR3 length: 18 amino acids. The germline gives CDR1 SGHRS, CDR2 YFSETQ. Based on the CDR3 plus reference TRBV5-1 and TRBJ2-3, the full variable domain is KAGVTQTPRYLIKTRGQQVTLSCSPISGHRSVSWYQQTPGQGLQFLFEYFSETQRNKGNFPGRFSGRQFSNSRSEMNVSTLELGDSALYLCASSLATSGGPLTDTQYFGPGTRLTVL.

J is TRBJ2-7 and V is TRBV5-4, with TRBD2 as a possible D gene (6 bases). CDR1 is SGHNT and CDR2 is YYREEE in the germline V gene (reference sequence). The V gene lost 4 bases and the J gene lost 2 bases, with 10 bases spanning the gap. The CDR3 length is 13 residues. Here the CDR3 DNA reads TGTGCCAGCAGCCTGGACTACGCCTACGAGCAGTACTTC. As protein: CASSLDYAYEQYF.

To note about this clone: One junction end disagrees with the germline gene, perhaps due to a read error. This sample also contains other DNA sequences that code for the same CDR3. This chain uses TRBV30 with TRBJ2-7; 10 bases line up with TRBD1. The CDR3 sequence is 11 residues long. CDR1 and CDR2 (germline): GTSNPN, SVGIG (reference sequence). The CDR3 coding sequence is TGCGCCTGGGACAGGGGTTACGAGCAGTACTTC. Its protein product is CAWDRGYEQYF.

Concerning this clone: Other DNA sequences of this sample code for an identical CDR3. The V and J genes are TRBV19 and TRBJ2-7; TRBD1 might be the D (6 bases). Trimming left V 3 bases short and J 3 bases short, with 9 bases between. The CDR3 has 13 amino acids. CDR1 and CDR2 (germline): LNHDA, SQIVND (reference sequence). CDR3 coding DNA: TGTGCCAGTAGTATCGGACAGAACTACGAGCAGTACTTC. This gives the protein CASSIGQNYEQYF.

The chain has TRBV28 and TRBJ1-2; the D is unclear. V lost 9 bases and J 6 bases, leaving 20 bases between the germline ends. Germline V gene data show CDR1 as MDHEN and CDR2 as SYDVKM. This CDR3 spans 14 amino acids. This CDR3 reads CASSLPHRRNGYTF. Here the CDR3 DNA reads TGTGCCAGTTCCCTCCCTCATCGCAGGAATGGCTACACCTTC.

V gene TRBV28 combines with J gene TRBJ2-7; TRBD1 might be the D (6 bases). The CDR3 has 14 residues. Germline CDR1 and CDR2: MDHEN and SYDVKM. V was shortened by 7 bases and J by 3 bases, with 16 bases between the two germline ends. The CDR3 here is CASTFAGTYYEQYF. CDR3 DNA sequence: TGTGCCAGCACCTTTGCCGGGACATACTACGAGCAGTACTTC. Supplemented by reference TRBV28 and TRBJ2-7, the full variable domain reads DVKVTQSSRYLVKRTGEKVFLECVQDMDHENMFWYRQDPGLGLRLIYFSYDVKMKEKGDIPEGYSVSREKKERFSLILESASTNQTSMYLCASTFAGTYYEQYFGPGTRLTVT.